This TCR beta chain was recovered during a study of regulatory T cells in long-lasting Graves disease. For the study at large: Patients met the persistent Graves' disease definition after over 5 years of antithyroid drugs with positive TSH receptor antibodies.

Time point defined: persistent/refractory GD, antithyroid drugs over 5 years with positive TRAb. Extracted RNA from PBMCs served as the source of the TCR library. CDR1 SGHTA and CDR2 FQGNSA come from the germline V gene. The CDR3 contains 13 residues. Deletions cut 5 bases from V and 8 bases from J, with 15 bases between. Ten or more counts support this clonotype. Its antigen is undetermined. Investigators prepared the TCR beta libraries by applying iRepertoire HTBI primers and Arm-PCR of CDR3 regions. TCRdb re-derived calls from the multiplex PCR reads in MiXCR, one entry per CDR3 protein. The sample has about 450,000 distinct CDR3 sequences; 23% are singletons. Study-wide findings and caveats: Samples came from peripheral blood alone, without thyroid tissue.

The gene calls are TRBV7-2 and TRBJ1-2; D unclear. The starting material was peripheral blood mononuclear cells (PBMCs), obtained when the disease was refractory, from a patient treated with antithyroid drugs. This TCR came from a female donor with Graves disease. The CDR3 loop is CASSRDGFLGYTF. CDR3 nucleotide sequence: TGTGCCAGCAGCAGAGACGGGTTTTTAGGCTACACCTTC.